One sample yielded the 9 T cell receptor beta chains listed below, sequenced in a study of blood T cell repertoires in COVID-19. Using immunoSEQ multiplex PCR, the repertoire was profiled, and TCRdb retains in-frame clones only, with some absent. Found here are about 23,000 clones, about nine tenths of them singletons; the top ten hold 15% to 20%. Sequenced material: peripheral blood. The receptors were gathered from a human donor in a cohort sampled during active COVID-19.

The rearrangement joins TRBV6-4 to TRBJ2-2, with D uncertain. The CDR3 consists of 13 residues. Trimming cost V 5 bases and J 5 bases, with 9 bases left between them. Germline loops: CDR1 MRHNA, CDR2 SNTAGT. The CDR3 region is CASSSLGTGELFF. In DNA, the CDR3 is TGTGCCAGCAGTTCTCTCGGGACCGGGGAGCTGTTTTTT.

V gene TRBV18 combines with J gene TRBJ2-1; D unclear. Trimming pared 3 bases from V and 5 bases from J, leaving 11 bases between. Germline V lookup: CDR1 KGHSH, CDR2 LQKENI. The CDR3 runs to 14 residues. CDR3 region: CASSPGLHNNEQFF. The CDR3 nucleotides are TGTGCCAGCTCACCTGGCTTGCACAACAATGAGCAGTTCTTC.

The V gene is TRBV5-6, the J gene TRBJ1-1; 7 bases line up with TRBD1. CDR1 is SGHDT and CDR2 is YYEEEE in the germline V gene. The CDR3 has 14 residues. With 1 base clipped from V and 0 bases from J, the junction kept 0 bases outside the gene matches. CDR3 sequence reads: CASSLQGVNTEAFF. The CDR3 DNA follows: TGTGCCAGCAGCTTGCAGGGGGTGAACACTGAAGCTTTCTTT. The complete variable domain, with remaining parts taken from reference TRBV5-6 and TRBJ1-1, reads DAGVTQSPTHLIKTRGQQVTLRCSPKSGHDTVSWYQQALGQGPQFIFQYYEEEERQRGNFPDRFSGHQFPNYSSELNVNALLLGDSALYLCASSLQGVNTEAFFGQGTRLTVV.

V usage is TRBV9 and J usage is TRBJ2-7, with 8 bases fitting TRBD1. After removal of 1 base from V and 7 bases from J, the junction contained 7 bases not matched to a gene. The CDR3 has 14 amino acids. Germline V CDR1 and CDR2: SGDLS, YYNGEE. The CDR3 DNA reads TGTGCCAGCAGCGTAACAGGGGGGTTAGGTGAGCAGTACTTC. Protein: CASSVTGGLGEQYF. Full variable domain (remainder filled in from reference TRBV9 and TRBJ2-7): DSGVTQTPKHLITATGQRVTLRCSPRSGDLSVYWYQQSLDQGLQFLIQYYNGEERAKGNILERFSAQQFPDLHSELNLSSLELGDSALYFCASSVTGGLGEQYFGPGTRLTVT.

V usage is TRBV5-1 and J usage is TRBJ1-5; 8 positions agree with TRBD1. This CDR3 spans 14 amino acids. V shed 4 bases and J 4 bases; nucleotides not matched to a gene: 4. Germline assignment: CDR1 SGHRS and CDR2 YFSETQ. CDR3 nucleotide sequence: TGCGCCAGCAGCCAGACAGGGGATAATCAGCCCCAGCATTTT. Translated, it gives CASSQTGDNQPQHF.

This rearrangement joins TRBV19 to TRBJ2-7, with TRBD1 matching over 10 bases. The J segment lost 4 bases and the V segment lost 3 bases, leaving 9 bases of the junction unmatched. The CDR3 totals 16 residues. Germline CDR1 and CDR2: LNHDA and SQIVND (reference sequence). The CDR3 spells CASSIPGQGGQYEQYF. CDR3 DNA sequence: TGTGCCAGTAGTATTCCCGGACAGGGGGGGCAGTACGAGCAGTACTTC.

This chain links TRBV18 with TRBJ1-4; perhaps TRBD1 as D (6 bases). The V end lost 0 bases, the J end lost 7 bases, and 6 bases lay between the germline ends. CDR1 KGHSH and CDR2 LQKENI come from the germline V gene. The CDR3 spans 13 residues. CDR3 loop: CASSPPGAEKLFF. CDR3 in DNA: TGTGCCAGCTCACCACCGGGGGCTGAAAAACTGTTTTTT.

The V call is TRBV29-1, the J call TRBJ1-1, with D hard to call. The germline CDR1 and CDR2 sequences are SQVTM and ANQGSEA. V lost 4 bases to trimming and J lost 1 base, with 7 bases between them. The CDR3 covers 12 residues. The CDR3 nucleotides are TGCAGCGTTGCGGGGAGGAACACTGAAGCTTTCTTT. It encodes CSVAGRNTEAFF.

The CDR3: CASSPGVSSGNTIYF. The DNA for the CDR3 is TGTGCCAGCAGCCCGGGGGTGAGCTCTGGAAACACCATATATTTT. The rearrangement joins TRBV16 to TRBJ1-3; a weak D match, TRBD1 (5 bases). Between the trimmed V and J ends, which lost 4 bases and 0 bases, there was a span of 10 bases. This CDR3 region has 15 residues. Germline CDR1 is KGHSY and CDR2 is FQNENV.